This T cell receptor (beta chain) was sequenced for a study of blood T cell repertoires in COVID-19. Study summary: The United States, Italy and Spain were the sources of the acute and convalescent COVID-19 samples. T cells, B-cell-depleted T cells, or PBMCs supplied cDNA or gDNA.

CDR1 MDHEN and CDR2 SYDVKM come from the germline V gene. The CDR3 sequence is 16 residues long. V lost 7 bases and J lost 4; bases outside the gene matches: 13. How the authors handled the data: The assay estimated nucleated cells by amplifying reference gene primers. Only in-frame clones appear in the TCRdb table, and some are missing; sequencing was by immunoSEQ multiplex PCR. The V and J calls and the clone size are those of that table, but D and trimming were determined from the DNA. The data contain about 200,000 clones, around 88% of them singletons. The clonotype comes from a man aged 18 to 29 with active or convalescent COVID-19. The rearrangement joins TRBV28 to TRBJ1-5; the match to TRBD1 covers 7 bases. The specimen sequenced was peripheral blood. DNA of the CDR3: TGTGCCAGCATGTCTTTCAGTGGGACAGATAATCAGCCCCAGCATTTT. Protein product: CASMSFSGTDNQPQHF.